These 24 T cell receptor beta chains were all obtained from the same sample, sequenced in a study of blood T cell repertoires in COVID-19. Here immunoSEQ multiplex PCR was the method, and the copy in TCRdb shows in-frame clones only, minus some. Here the sample spans 95,000 to 130,000 clones, almost 85% being singletons. Source material: peripheral blood. Every receptor here comes from a man between 65 and 85 years old with active or convalescent COVID-19.

This clone was detected only once. The chain is built from TRBV5-1 and TRBJ1-3; a weak D match, TRBD1 (5 bases). Trimming removed 0 bases at V and 3 bases at J, with 13 bases between. The CDR3 has 16 residues. Germline CDR1 reads SGHRS; CDR2 reads YFSETQ. DNA of the CDR3: TGCGCCAGCAGCTTGGCTGGCAGGGTGGATGGAAACACCATATATTTT. The encoded protein is CASSLAGRVDGNTIYF.

This chain uses TRBV9 with TRBJ2-7, with a possible D match to TRBD2 (6 bases). The CDR3 sequence is 14 residues long. Trimming removed 4 bases from V and 4 bases from J, with 15 bases in between. Germline V lookup: CDR1 SGDLS, CDR2 YYNGEE. The CDR3 DNA follows: TGTGCCAGCAGCCCACGGGCTAGCGAGTACGAGCAGTACTTC. This encodes CASSPRASEYEQYF.

The chain is built from TRBV14 and TRBJ2-7; D uncertain. Trimming left V 4 bases short and J 3 bases short, with 10 bases between. Per the germline V gene, CDR1 is SGHDN and CDR2 is FVKESK. The CDR3 has 13 residues. The CDR3 is CASSLQPGYEQYF. CDR3 nucleotides: TGTGCCAGCAGCCTCCAGCCGGGCTACGAGCAGTACTTC.

V gene TRBV15 combines with J gene TRBJ2-2, with 8 bases identical to TRBD2. CDR3 length: 18 residues. Germline V lookup: CDR1 LNHNV, CDR2 YYDKDF (reference sequence). J gave up 3 bases and V 0 bases, and 9 bases lay outside the gene matches. The CDR3 region has the DNA TGTGCCACCAGCAGAGAATTCGGGCTAGCGGGTCACACCGGGGAGCTGTTTTTT. Protein: CATSREFGLAGHTGELFF.

This chain links TRBV27 with TRBJ1-6; D is unclear. CDR3 length: 13 residues. Germline lookup yields CDR1 MNHEY and CDR2 SMNVEV (reference sequence). V was shortened by 5 bases and J by 7 bases, with 9 bases between the two germline ends. DNA for the CDR3: TGTGCCAGCAGTCCCTTACAGAATTCACCCCTCCACTTT. Amino acid sequence: CASSPLQNSPLHF.

This clone was counted between two and nine times. The rearrangement links TRBV7-8 to TRBJ2-7; 9 positions match TRBD2. CDR1 is SGHVS, CDR2 FQNEAQ, per germline. The J segment lost 1 base and the V segment lost 2 bases, leaving 12 bases of the junction unmatched. This CDR3 contains 18 residues. The CDR3 protein is CASSLPRRLAGASYEQYF. In nucleotides, the CDR3 is TGTGCCAGCAGCTTACCCCGGAGGTTAGCGGGGGCGTCCTACGAGCAGTACTTC.

The rearrangement uses TRBV19 and TRBJ1-2; possibly TRBD1 for D (6 bases). The CDR3 has 14 residues. The V gene lost 6 bases and the J gene lost 3 bases, with 14 bases spanning the gap. Germline V gene lookup returns CDR1 LNHDA and CDR2 SQIVND (reference sequence). The CDR3, as DNA: TGTGCCAGTAGCATCTCAGGGGCGGACTATGGCTACACCTTC. Protein product: CASSISGADYGYTF.

The chain employs TRBV13 and TRBJ2-2; 12 positions agree with TRBD2. Trimming cost V 0 bases and J 6 bases; bases outside gene matches: 5. The V gene's germline CDR1 is PRHDT and CDR2 FYEKMQ (reference sequence). This CDR3 is built from 17 residues. CDR3 sequence (DNA): TGTGCCAGCAGCTTAGGAAGGACTAGCGGGAAGGCCGGGGAGCTGTTTTTT. Translated: CASSLGRTSGKAGELFF.

The gene calls are TRBV10-3 and TRBJ2-7; 7 bases are a match to TRBD2. Looked up from germline, CDR1 is ENHRY and CDR2 is SYGVKD. The CDR3 extends over 15 amino acids. V lost 4 bases and J lost 0; bases outside the gene matches: 6. CDR3 nucleotide sequence: TGTGCCATCAGTGTATTGGGGGGGAGCTCCTACGAGCAGTACTTC. Encoded protein: CAISVLGGSSYEQYF.

The V call is TRBV5-1, the J call TRBJ1-2, with 10 positions matching TRBD1. Per germline, CDR1 SGHRS and CDR2 YFSETQ. The CDR3 is 13 amino acids. The ends lost 5 bases at V and 8 bases at J; junction bases unmatched: 6. CDR3 sequence (DNA): TGCGCCAGCAGGCCCGGGACAGGGGACGGCTACACCTTC. Protein: CASRPGTGDGYTF.

This chain links TRBV28 with TRBJ1-6; 10 positions match TRBD1. Germline V CDR1 and CDR2: MDHEN, SYDVKM. V gave up 5 bases and J gave up 7 bases; unmatched junction bases: 5. The CDR3 spans 15 residues. In DNA form, the CDR3 reads TGTGCCAGCAGTCCCGGGACAGGGGTAAATTCACCCCTCCACTTT. Residues: CASSPGTGVNSPLHF.

The chain employs TRBV5-1 and TRBJ2-1, with 10 bases identical to TRBD2. CDR1 is SGHRS, CDR2 YFSETQ, per germline. Trimming cost V 5 bases and J 7 bases; bases outside gene matches: 6. The CDR3 length is 14 residues. The CDR3 DNA is TGCGCCAGCAGGTCTAGCGGGGGTAATAATGAGCAGTTCTTC. This sequence encodes CASRSSGGNNEQFF.

The chain recombines TRBV15 with TRBJ2-1; 7 bases line up with TRBD1. The V segment lost 5 bases and the J segment 8 bases; nucleotides outside the gene matches: 6. The CDR3 is 13 residues long. The germline V gene encodes CDR1 LNHNV and CDR2 YYDKDF (reference sequence). The CDR3 sequence is CATSVNRGYEQFF. The CDR3 DNA is TGTGCCACCAGCGTTAACAGGGGCTATGAGCAGTTCTTC.

This chain links TRBV18 with TRBJ2-2, with D maybe TRBD2 (7 bases). Germline assignment: CDR1 KGHSH and CDR2 LQKENI. The CDR3 extends over 16 amino acids. V dropped 2 bases and J dropped 4 bases, with 14 bases sitting between them. Here the CDR3 reads CASSPNGGRSTGELFF. The CDR3 coding sequence is TGTGCCAGCTCACCAAACGGGGGGCGCTCCACCGGGGAGCTGTTTTTT.

The CDR3 nucleotides are TGTGCCAGCAGCCTTCGGGAGGGGAGTAGCGCAGATACGCAGTATTTT. Translation: CASSLREGSSADTQYF. The V call is TRBV7-8, the J call TRBJ2-3, with 8 bases that match TRBD2. Germline V gene lookup returns CDR1 SGHVS and CDR2 FQNEAQ. J gave up 4 bases and V 5 bases, and 11 bases lay outside the gene matches. CDR3 length: 16 amino acids.

The chain recombines TRBV24-1 with TRBJ2-2; 7 nucleotides agree with TRBD1. Per germline, CDR1 KGHDR and CDR2 SFDVKD. V trimming: 10 bases; J trimming: 4 bases; junction bases outside the gene matches: 5. The CDR3 totals 13 residues. The CDR3 sequence: CATGGDSTGELFF. CDR3 DNA sequence: TGTGCCACAGGGGGCGATAGCACCGGGGAGCTGTTTTTT.

This clone showed up just once. DNA of the CDR3: TGCGCCAGCAGCTCTAGCGGATACAATGAGCAGTTCTTC. Protein sequence: CASSSSGYNEQFF. The chain couples TRBV5-1 to TRBJ2-1, with 7 bases identical to TRBD2. The ends lost 3 bases at V and 4 bases at J; junction bases unmatched: 1. The CDR3 has 13 amino acids. CDR1 SGHRS and CDR2 YFSETQ come from the germline V gene.

This clone was seen just once. V gene TRBV20-1 combines with J gene TRBJ1-1; 7 positions agree with TRBD1. The CDR3 totals 14 residues. V lost 3 bases and J lost 3; bases outside the gene matches: 7. Germline V gene lookup returns CDR1 DFQATT and CDR2 SNEGSKA (reference sequence). The CDR3 reads CSASSGRGDTEAFF. Written as DNA, the CDR3 is TGCAGTGCTAGTTCCGGCAGGGGGGACACTGAAGCTTTCTTT.

This clone occurred once. The chain couples TRBV6-5 to TRBJ1-2; 9 positions agree with TRBD1. The germline gives CDR1 MNHEY, CDR2 SVGAGI. The ends lost 4 bases at V and 10 bases at J; junction bases unmatched: 4. CDR3 size: 12 residues. In DNA, the CDR3 is TGTGCCAGCAGTTCCCGGGACAGGGTCTACACCTTC. Its protein is CASSSRDRVYTF.

The rearrangement joins TRBV10-3 to TRBJ1-2; D gene ambiguous. The CDR3 is made up of 14 amino acids. Germline V gene sequence: CDR1 ENHRY, CDR2 SYGVKD. V was shortened by 10 bases and J by 2 bases, with 17 bases between the two germline ends. The CDR3 sequence: CATGVAGGNYGYTF. The CDR3 DNA is TGTGCCACGGGAGTGGCAGGTGGGAACTATGGCTACACCTTC.

The chain joins TRBV13 to TRBJ2-1; the match to TRBD2 covers 7 bases. The J segment lost 6 bases and the V segment lost 2 bases, leaving 16 bases of the junction unmatched. The CDR3 is 18 amino acids. From germline, CDR1 is PRHDT and CDR2 FYEKMQ (reference sequence). DNA for the CDR3: TGTGCCAGCAGCTTACCCCCCCGGGGTGGGACTATACGCAATGAGCAGTTCTTC. Translating gives CASSLPPRGGTIRNEQFF.

V is TRBV18 and J is TRBJ2-7, with 8 bases lining up with TRBD1. CDR3 size: 15 residues. From germline, CDR1 is KGHSH and CDR2 LQKENI. V shed 5 bases and J 3 bases; nucleotides not matched to a gene: 9. CDR3 protein: CASSGGTGADYEQYF. CDR3 bases: TGTGCCAGCTCAGGAGGGACAGGAGCAGACTACGAGCAGTACTTC.

The genes are TRBV9 and TRBJ2-6; 9 nucleotides match TRBD1. Unmatched junction bases numbered 7, after V lost 3 bases and J lost 3 bases. Germline values: CDR1 SGDLS, CDR2 YYNGEE. The CDR3 is made up of 17 amino acids. CDR3 nucleotide sequence: TGTGCCAGCAGCGCCACAGGGGGCGGGTATGGGGCCAACGTCCTGACTTTC. Its protein is CASSATGGGYGANVLTF.

The rearrangement links TRBV2 to TRBJ2-2, with 7 bases identical to TRBD1. The CDR3 runs to 14 residues. Germline loops: CDR1 SNHLY, CDR2 FYNNEI. V was clipped by 5 bases and J by 4 bases; unmatched bases: 4. The CDR3 DNA reads TGTGCCAGCAGTAAGGGACAGTCCACCGGGGAGCTGTTTTTT. Its translation: CASSKGQSTGELFF. The full variable domain, with the rest looked up from reference TRBV2 and TRBJ2-2, is EPEVTQTPSHQVTQMGQEVILRCVPISNHLYFYWYRQILGQKVEFLVSFYNNEISEKSEIFDDQFSVERPDGSNFTLKIRSTKLEDSAMYFCASSKGQSTGELFFGEGSRLTVL.